Following are 32 T cell receptor beta chains from one sample sequenced in a study of cytomegalovirus exposure and HLA in healthy donors. Using immunoSEQ multiplex PCR, the repertoire was profiled, and TCRdb retains in-frame clones only, with some absent. The data show around 52,000 clones, with 88% seen just once and about 6.7% held by the top ten. The sample comprised PBMCs. All receptors derive from a woman aged 25 to 39 in good health and CMV-seronegative.

The rearrangement links TRBV20-1 to TRBJ2-5; D possibly corresponds to TRBD1 (5 bases). Germline CDR1 DFQATT, CDR2 SNEGSKA (reference sequence). The CDR3 length is 11 residues. Trimming stripped 6 bases from V and 4 bases from J, with 9 bases between. CDR3 loop: CSAWGGETQYF. Here the CDR3 DNA reads TGCAGTGCCTGGGGCGGAGAGACCCAGTACTTC.

The chain links TRBV29-1 to TRBJ2-7; 7 bases fit TRBD1. The CDR3 extends over 14 amino acids. The germline V gene encodes CDR1 SQVTM and CDR2 ANQGSEA. Germline trimming cut 0 bases from V and 3 bases from J; bases unmatched to any gene: 5. The CDR3 nucleotides read TGCAGCGTTGAAGAGCGACAGGGTTTCTACGAGCAGTACTTC. This translates into CSVEERQGFYEQYF.

The gene calls are TRBV15 and TRBJ1-1; D unresolved. The CDR3 is made up of 14 amino acids. Germline V gene sequence: CDR1 LNHNV, CDR2 YYDKDF (reference sequence). The V gene lost 1 base and the J gene lost 10 bases, with 16 bases spanning the gap. The CDR3 loop is CATSRGLVLHGAFF. CDR3 sequence (DNA): TGTGCCACCAGCAGAGGTTTGGTACTACATGGAGCTTTCTTT.

This clone was found a few times. The J gene is TRBJ1-1, the V gene TRBV10-3; 12 positions agree with TRBD1. The CDR3 has 16 amino acids. Germline lookup yields CDR1 ENHRY and CDR2 SYGVKD. J was trimmed by 2 bases and V by 4 bases; bases with no gene match: 5. The CDR3 region is CAISGGQGALNTEAFF. CDR3 nucleotides: TGTGCCATCAGTGGGGGACAGGGGGCCTTAAACACTGAAGCTTTCTTT.

The rearrangement uses TRBV2 and TRBJ2-7, with a possible D match to TRBD2 (6 bases). Trimming took off 5 bases at V and 1 base at J, with 15 bases between the two ends. The CDR3 is 15 residues long. Germline V gene data show CDR1 as SNHLY and CDR2 as FYNNEI. In DNA, the CDR3 is TGTGCCAGCAGTCCCCAGGCGGCGGGGTCCTACGAGCAGTACTTC. Translation: CASSPQAAGSYEQYF.

The V call is TRBV27, the J call TRBJ2-4; D is uncertain. Germline loops: CDR1 MNHEY, CDR2 SMNVEV (reference sequence). The CDR3 is made up of 13 amino acids. V lost 5 bases and J lost 0, with 5 bases in between. The CDR3 reads CASSPLAKNIQYF. The DNA for the CDR3 is TGTGCCAGCAGTCCTTTAGCCAAAAACATTCAGTACTTC.

A few counts support this clone. The chain carries TRBV6-5 and TRBJ2-7; TRBD1 matches 9 bases. This CDR3 region has 14 residues. Germline trimming cut 4 bases from V and 2 bases from J; bases unmatched to any gene: 3. Germline CDR1 is MNHEY and CDR2 is SVGAGI. CDR3: CASSWDRETYEQYF. DNA of the CDR3: TGTGCCAGCAGTTGGGACAGGGAGACCTACGAGCAGTACTTC.

The chain joins TRBV15 to TRBJ2-1; D may be TRBD1 (6 bases). Germline values: CDR1 LNHNV, CDR2 YYDKDF (reference sequence). This CDR3 is built from 19 residues. The V end lost 2 bases, the J end lost 6 bases, and 26 bases lay between the germline ends. The CDR3 DNA sequence: TGTGCCACCAGCAGATGCAGGGGTCCGCTCAAAGCTTCATGCAATGAGCAGTTCTTC. Protein sequence: CATSRCRGPLKASCNEQFF.

The chain combines TRBV2 with TRBJ1-1; TRBD1 might be the D (5 bases). This CDR3 region has 14 residues. Between the trimmed V and J ends, which lost 7 bases and 4 bases, there was a span of 16 bases. Germline V gene lookup returns CDR1 SNHLY and CDR2 FYNNEI. CDR3 in amino acids: CASIPTVTSTEAFF. The CDR3 DNA is TGTGCCAGCATCCCGACAGTGACTAGCACTGAAGCTTTCTTT.

This rearrangement joins TRBV28 to TRBJ1-4; D gene unclear. Germline loops: CDR1 MDHEN, CDR2 SYDVKM. Deletions cut 5 bases from V and 7 bases from J, with 14 bases between. This CDR3 is 14 amino acids long. CDR3 bases: TGTGCCAGCAGTCCTCCGATGCGTGGTGAAAAACTGTTTTTT. Translating gives CASSPPMRGEKLFF. The full variable domain, completed using reference TRBV28 and TRBJ1-4, is DVKVTQSSRYLVKRTGEKVFLECVQDMDHENMFWYRQDPGLGLRLIYFSYDVKMKEKGDIPEGYSVSREKKERFSLILESASTNQTSMYLCASSPPMRGEKLFFGSGTQLSVL.

The chain is built from TRBV7-2 and TRBJ2-7; 14 nucleotides line up with TRBD2. V trimming: 5 bases; J trimming: 5 bases; junction bases outside the gene matches: 8. The CDR3 contains 16 residues. In germline, CDR1 is SGHTA, CDR2 FQGNSA. The CDR3 loop is CASSTRTSGRHHEQYF. CDR3 nucleotide sequence: TGTGCCAGCAGCACACGGACTAGCGGGAGGCACCACGAGCAGTACTTC.

The CDR3 is CASSLEARGNQPQHF. The CDR3 bases are TGTGCCAGCAGCTTAGAGGCCCGGGGCAATCAGCCCCAGCATTTT. The chain employs TRBV7-2 and TRBJ1-5; the D is unclear. V lost 1 base and J 2 bases, leaving 9 bases between the germline ends. This CDR3 has 15 amino acids. The germline gives CDR1 SGHTA, CDR2 FQGNSA.

The V gene is TRBV15, the J gene TRBJ2-7, with D possibly TRBD1 on 5 matching bases. Trimming took 1 base from V and 2 from J, leaving 15 bases between them. The CDR3 sequence is 16 residues long. Germline V gene data show CDR1 as LNHNV and CDR2 as YYDKDF (reference sequence). CDR3 loop: CATSRGDFWGTYEQYF. CDR3 coding DNA: TGTGCCACCAGCAGAGGGGATTTCTGGGGCACCTACGAGCAGTACTTC.

The chain couples TRBV4-1 to TRBJ2-1; 10 bases align to TRBD2. V was clipped by 0 bases and J by 7 bases; unmatched bases: 9. This CDR3 spans 17 amino acids. CDR1 and CDR2 from the germline V gene are MGHRA and YSYEKL. This chain's CDR3 is CASSQDRASGRRNEQFF. The CDR3 nucleotides read TGCGCCAGCAGCCAAGATCGGGCTAGCGGGAGAAGAAATGAGCAGTTCTTC.

There are a few counts of this clone. The rearrangement links TRBV6-5 to TRBJ1-1; D remains ambiguous. V was trimmed by 5 bases and J by 1 base, leaving 8 bases between them. The CDR3 covers 13 residues. Germline lookup yields CDR1 MNHEY and CDR2 SVGAGI. In DNA form, the CDR3 reads TGTGCCAGCAGTGCCCCAGAGAACACTGAAGCTTTCTTT. This translates into CASSAPENTEAFF.

CDR3 amino acids: CASSRQGSSSYNEQFF. The CDR3 DNA follows: TGTGCCAGCAGCCGACAGGGGTCTAGCTCCTACAATGAGCAGTTCTTC. V and J are TRBV7-3 and TRBJ2-1, with TRBD1 matching over 8 bases. The CDR3 has 16 residues. Per the germline V gene, CDR1 is SGHTA and CDR2 is FQGTGA. V dropped 5 bases and J dropped 0; count of bases not matched to a gene: 6.

The J gene is TRBJ2-1, the V gene TRBV6-6, with a weak D call TRBD1 (5 bases). V was pared by 2 bases and J by 9 bases, with 14 bases between. In germline, CDR1 is MNHNY, CDR2 SVGAGI (reference sequence). The CDR3 spans 14 residues. The CDR3 protein is CASSYGPDNGEQFF. In DNA form, the CDR3 reads TGTGCCAGCAGTTACGGTCCGGACAACGGTGAGCAGTTCTTC.

V usage is TRBV4-1 and J usage is TRBJ2-2, with 8 nucleotides matching TRBD1. The CDR3 length is 15 residues. The trim removed 5 bases at V and 5 bases at J, leaving 7 bases unmatched. The germline V gene has CDR1 MGHRA and CDR2 YSYEKL. This chain's CDR3 is CASSVGTGGTGELFF. The CDR3 region has the DNA TGCGCCAGCAGCGTTGGGACAGGAGGGACCGGGGAGCTGTTTTTT.

Note on this clone: One end of the junction fails to match germline, which may point to a read error. This chain uses TRBV11-3 with TRBJ2-1; D is perhaps TRBD2 (5 bases). The CDR3 consists of 13 residues. Germline-derived CDR1 and CDR2 are SGHNT and YENEEA. CDR3 sequence (DNA): TGCGCCAGCAGCTTTGGAGGCAGCAATGAGCAGTTCTTC. Amino acids: CASSFGGSNEQFF. Supplemented by reference TRBV11-3 and TRBJ2-1, the full variable domain reads EAGVVQSPRYKIIEKKQPVAFWCNPISGHNTLYWYLQNLGQGPELLIRYENEEAVDDSQLPKDRFSAERLKGVDSTLKIQPAELGDSAVYLCASSFGGSNEQFFGPGTRLTVL.

This chain joins TRBV28 and TRBJ1-3; D perhaps matches TRBD1 (6 bases). Germline lookup yields CDR1 MDHEN and CDR2 SYDVKM. The CDR3 consists of 16 residues. Trimming removed 4 bases from V and 0 bases from J, with 13 bases in between. The CDR3 sequence is CASSSPGATSGNTIYF. For the CDR3, the DNA is TGTGCCAGCAGTTCGCCAGGGGCCACCTCTGGAAACACCATATATTTT.

The V call is TRBV28, the J call TRBJ2-5; D gene uncertain. V was cut by 4 bases and J by 5 bases, with 11 bases left in between. Germline CDR1 is MDHEN and CDR2 is SYDVKM. This CDR3 has 13 residues. CDR3 DNA: TGTGCCAGCAGTTCCGACTCTCGTGAGACCCAGTACTTC. This sequence encodes CASSSDSRETQYF.

The gene calls are TRBV2 and TRBJ1-5, with D unclear. V was shortened by 1 base and J by 6 bases, with 13 bases between the two germline ends. Germline CDR1 and CDR2: SNHLY and FYNNEI. The CDR3 length is 15 residues. The CDR3 DNA sequence: TGTGCCAGCAGTGAAGGGGCCTTCGGAAGTCAGCCCCAGCATTTT. This gives the protein CASSEGAFGSQPQHF.

The chain recombines TRBV10-1 with TRBJ2-7, with D maybe TRBD1 (6 bases). This CDR3 is built from 13 residues. Germline V gives CDR1 WNHNN, CDR2 SYGVQD (reference sequence). The V and J ends lost 5 bases and 1 base respectively, with 9 bases between them. Written as DNA, the CDR3 is TGCGCCAGCAGTCCTGGACAGTCCTACGAGCAGTACTTC. Translated: CASSPGQSYEQYF.

This chain connects TRBV6-1 to TRBJ1-2, with 7 bases that match TRBD1. Germline V lookup: CDR1 MNHNS, CDR2 SASEGT. With V trimmed by 6 bases and J by 3 bases, 7 bases remained unmatched. The CDR3 is made up of 14 amino acids. The CDR3 loop is CASRATGKDYGYTF. The CDR3 region has the DNA TGTGCCAGCAGGGCGACAGGGAAGGACTATGGCTACACCTTC.

The chain is built from TRBV11-2 and TRBJ2-1; TRBD2 matches at 7 bases. The CDR3 has 15 amino acids. Germline CDR1 is SGHAT and CDR2 is FQNNGV. With V trimmed by 3 bases and J by 5 bases, 7 bases remained unmatched. The CDR3 region has the DNA TGTGCCAGCAGCTTCGGCGGGAGTAAGGACAATGAGCAGTTCTTC. Amino acids: CASSFGGSKDNEQFF.

This chain links TRBV5-1 with TRBJ2-7; the D gene is possibly TRBD2 (6 bases). This CDR3 has 15 residues. V was cut by 0 bases and J by 0 bases, with 10 bases left in between. From germline, CDR1 is SGHRS and CDR2 YFSETQ. CDR3 nucleotide sequence: TGCGCCAGCAGCTTGGAGGCGGGGAGCTCCTACGAGCAGTACTTC. It translates to CASSLEAGSSYEQYF. Complete variable domain (other parts from reference TRBV5-1 and TRBJ2-7): KAGVTQTPRYLIKTRGQQVTLSCSPISGHRSVSWYQQTPGQGLQFLFEYFSETQRNKGNFPGRFSGRQFSNSRSEMNVSTLELGDSALYLCASSLEAGSSYEQYFGPGTRLTVT.

This chain uses TRBV6-5 with TRBJ2-1; D ambiguous. Germline V gene sequence: CDR1 MNHEY, CDR2 SVGAGI. V dropped 0 bases and J dropped 9 bases, with 12 bases sitting between them. The CDR3 is made up of 14 amino acids. CDR3 sequence reads: CASSYSTATLEQFF. The DNA for the CDR3 is TGTGCCAGCAGTTACTCGACTGCAACCCTTGAGCAGTTCTTC.

The chain recombines TRBV28 with TRBJ2-5, with D maybe TRBD2 (6 bases). Per germline, CDR1 MDHEN and CDR2 SYDVKM. The ends were cut back, 6 bases at V and 1 base at J, with 15 bases in the middle. This CDR3 is built from 15 residues. This CDR3 is CASRLGRGLQETQYF. DNA of the CDR3: TGTGCCAGCAGGCTCGGAAGGGGACTCCAAGAGACCCAGTACTTC.

The J gene is TRBJ1-1, the V gene TRBV2; 8 bases align to TRBD1. Germline lookup yields CDR1 SNHLY and CDR2 FYNNEI. J gave up 7 bases and V 2 bases, and 6 bases lay outside the gene matches. This CDR3 comprises 14 residues. Here the CDR3 DNA reads TGTGCCAGCAGTGAACAGGGGGCGTTTTATGAAGCTTTCTTT. Translated: CASSEQGAFYEAFF.

The J gene is TRBJ2-5, the V gene TRBV27, with TRBD2 matching 10 bases. The V gene's germline CDR1 is MNHEY and CDR2 SMNVEV (reference sequence). V trimming: 6 bases; J trimming: 0 bases; junction bases outside the gene matches: 13. This CDR3 comprises 18 residues. The CDR3 loop is CASRINHSGRWHQETQYF. The CDR3 bases are TGTGCCAGCAGAATCAACCATAGCGGGAGGTGGCACCAAGAGACCCAGTACTTC.

This chain links TRBV28 with TRBJ2-1; possible D gene TRBD1, 7 bases. The V gene's germline CDR1 is MDHEN and CDR2 SYDVKM. The germline V and J ends were trimmed by 7 bases and 9 bases, with 25 bases remaining between them. The CDR3 has 16 amino acids. The CDR3 here is CASTPQRGGGDSEQFF. CDR3 nucleotide sequence: TGTGCCAGCACTCCCCAAAGGGGCGGAGGGGACAGTGAGCAGTTCTTC.

This chain joins TRBV29-1 and TRBJ2-1; tentatively, D is TRBD2 (6 bases). Trimming stripped 7 bases from V and 0 bases from J, with 16 bases between. The CDR3 totals 15 residues. CDR1 and CDR2 from the germline V gene are SQVTM and ANQGSEA. The chain's CDR3 is CSARGDSGSYNEQFF. The CDR3, as DNA: TGCAGCGCCCGAGGGGACTCCGGCTCCTACAATGAGCAGTTCTTC.